This T cell receptor beta chain was observed in a study of CD8 T cells in ankylosing spondylitis. This clonotype occurred a few times. Via MiXCR, TCRdb re-called the 5' RACE reads, giving one row per CDR3 protein. The data hold roughly 42,000 distinct CDR3 sequences, with less than 3% observed a single time. Sequencing was carried out using blood, either unsorted or a sorted T cell fraction (not recorded which). This clonotype originated in a male donor with ankylosing spondylitis or in good health (not recorded which).

The CDR3 sequence: CASSVGNRGGYGYTF. The CDR3 nucleotides are TGTGCCAGCAGCGTGGGTAACAGGGGGGGATATGGCTACACCTTC. The gene calls are TRBV9 and TRBJ1-2, with TRBD1 matching over 8 bases. Trimming at V came to 2 bases and at J to 5 bases, leaving 8 bases not matched to a gene. This CDR3 is built from 15 residues. Germline V CDR1 and CDR2: SGDLS, YYNGEE.